The entry below describes one TCR beta chain. Which antigen it targets is not known. Per-nucleotide qualities are absent, and no much larger clonotype sits a single base away. A case-control design nested within a healthcare worker cohort in London, UK, was used, with weekly nasopharyngeal swab PCR tests and blood sampling performed. Between 23 and 31 March 2020, the week of the UK lockdown, healthcare workers were enrolled and then followed up weekly for as long as 16 weeks. This specimen comes from a study of early T cells in non-severe SARS-CoV-2 infection (dated by TCRdb to about 2021). For the study in its entirety: TCR sequencing used bulk RNA from unsorted whole blood, so alpha and beta chains could not be paired. Findings and caveats that apply to the study as a whole: VDJdb matching was skewed toward anti-spike CD8 responses and likely underestimated virus-specific expansions by missing private and CD4 specificities.

Based on the germline V gene, the CDR1 and CDR2 sequences are MNHEY and SVGAGI. The CDR3 runs 17 amino acids, cysteine and phenylalanine included. Only CDR3 DNA is held: 51 bases, read in frame from base 1. Trimming removed 4 bases from V and 0 bases from J, leaving 16 bases between the germline ends. To prepare the library, 5' RACE was applied. The sequencer listed for this sample is NextSeq 500. In the TCR library protocol, unique molecular identifiers were attached to individual cDNA molecules to correct for PCR bias and sequencing error. TCR alpha and beta chains were both sequenced, and the abundances of alpha and beta sequences in each sample were closely correlated with each other. In the original analysis: Decombinator V4 was used to perform V gene, J gene and CDR3 annotation of TCR sequences. Expanded TCRs were defined as changing significantly between any two time points under a Poisson model with p below 0.0001. TCR abundances were normalised to the total number of TCRs sequenced per sample and were expressed as counts per million. MAIT TCRs were defined by TRAV1-2 paired with TRAJ12, TRAJ20 or TRAJ33, and iNKT TCRs by TRAV10 paired with TRAJ18. VDJdb, accessed 1 November 2021, was searched for CMV, EBV and SARS-CoV-2 annotated TCRs, excluding TCRs annotated for multiple antigens. TCRdb took the public reads, trimmed them with fastp at Q25, ran MiXCR for clone calling and kept in-frame beta chains. When rows share a CDR3 protein, they turn into one entry using the most common DNA and genes. TCRdb's processing, not the authors' own work, is the source of the V and J calls. The sample table shows over 50,000 distinct CDR3 sequences, and less than 9.5% are seen once. The ten largest clones capture roughly a tenth of the sample.

Sequencing was performed on whole blood, taken at baseline. The chain is made from TRBV6-5 and TRBJ2-1, with the D gene uncertain. The source is an adult who was a healthcare worker with PCR-confirmed SARS-CoV-2 infection or an uninfected control (not recorded which). The nucleotides read TGTGCCAGCAGTTCAGACTTGAGGTACAACTCCTACAATGAGCAGTTCTTC. This yields the protein CASSSDLRYNSYNEQFF.